These 26 T cell receptor beta chains originate from one sample sequenced in a study of Ad26.COV2.S vaccination and SARS-CoV-2 variants. Some clones are missing from TCRdb's copy, which holds only in-frame ones; the method was immunoSEQ multiplex PCR. The sample has about 370,000 clones, approximately 90% seen once. Noted treatment: some 20 received Ad26.COV2.S at low or high dose, single or two shots; roughly five received placebo; per-sample allocation not given. Day 63 after the first vaccine or placebo injection was the time point for sampling. Sequenced material: peripheral blood, taken in a trial of Ad26.COV2.S vaccine versus placebo. The source of these receptors is a person aged 18 to 59 who received the Ad26.COV2.S COVID-19 vaccine or a placebo.

The chain recombines TRBV11-3 with TRBJ1-1, with 7 bases identical to TRBD1. CDR3 size: 15 residues. Unmatched junction bases numbered 7, after V lost 5 bases and J lost 1 base. Germline V lookup: CDR1 SGHNT, CDR2 YENEEA. In nucleotides, the CDR3 is TGTGCCAGCAGCCGAGGGGGCAGGGAGAACACTGAAGCTTTCTTT. This gives the protein CASSRGGRENTEAFF. The whole variable domain, remainder taken from reference TRBV11-3 and TRBJ1-1, is EAGVVQSPRYKIIEKKQPVAFWCNPISGHNTLYWYLQNLGQGPELLIRYENEEAVDDSQLPKDRFSAERLKGVDSTLKIQPAELGDSAVYLCASSRGGRENTEAFFGQGTRLTVV.

The V gene is TRBV5-6, the J gene TRBJ2-1; TRBD1 matches 8 bases. This CDR3 region has 16 residues. The germline V gene has CDR1 SGHDT and CDR2 YYEEEE. Germline trimming cut 0 bases from V and 1 base from J; bases unmatched to any gene: 3. CDR3: CASSLATGGSYNEQFF. CDR3 coding DNA: TGTGCCAGCAGCTTGGCTACAGGGGGATCCTACAATGAGCAGTTCTTC.

The genes are TRBV7-6 and TRBJ2-4; 10 bases map to TRBD1. The V gene's germline CDR1 is SGHVS and CDR2 FNYEAQ. V was pared by 4 bases and J by 6 bases, with 9 bases of the junction left unmatched. This CDR3 contains 16 residues. The CDR3 DNA reads as TGTGCCAGCAGCTCCCCCTCCGGGACAGGGGCAAACATTCAGTACTTC. Its translation is CASSSPSGTGANIQYF.

This chain joins TRBV11-3 and TRBJ2-7; D is tentatively TRBD1 or TRBD2 (5 bases each). From germline, CDR1 is SGHNT and CDR2 YENEEA. With 4 bases removed from V and 2 bases from J, the gap between germline ends came to 18 bases. This CDR3 is built from 16 residues. The CDR3 loop reads CASSSAAGTVAYEQYF. In DNA form, the CDR3 reads TGTGCCAGCAGCTCCGCTGCCGGGACGGTAGCCTACGAGCAGTACTTC.

This clone was seen a handful of times. V usage is TRBV6-1 and J usage is TRBJ1-2; 10 bases align to TRBD1. This CDR3 has 16 residues. Germline CDR1 is MNHNS and CDR2 is SASEGT. Unmatched junction bases numbered 13, after V lost 4 bases and J lost 8 bases. CDR3 loop: CASSANPGTGVRGYTF. CDR3 DNA sequence: TGTGCCAGCAGTGCCAATCCCGGGACAGGGGTTCGAGGCTACACCTTC.

This chain connects TRBV7-2 to TRBJ2-7, with a possible D match to TRBD2 (5 bases). This CDR3 region has 14 residues. The V and J ends lost 2 bases and 3 bases respectively, with 11 bases between them. Germline V gene data show CDR1 as SGHTA and CDR2 as FQGNSA. CDR3 loop: CASSLLGVGYEQYF. The CDR3 region has the DNA TGTGCCAGCAGCTTATTGGGAGTGGGCTACGAGCAGTACTTC. Full variable domain (outside the CDR3, taken from reference TRBV7-2 and TRBJ2-7): GAGVSQSPSNKVTEKGKDVELRCDPISGHTALYWYRQSLGQGLEFLIYFQGNSAPDKSGLPSDRFSAERTGGSVSTLTIQRTQQEDSAVYLCASSLLGVGYEQYFGPGTRLTVT.

This clone was found once. The chain employs TRBV11-2 and TRBJ2-7; D is ambiguous. Germline-derived CDR1 and CDR2 are SGHAT and FQNNGV. Trimming stripped 4 bases from V and 3 bases from J, with 7 bases between. This CDR3 spans 12 amino acids. The chain's CDR3 is CASSYHGYEQYF. The CDR3 nucleotides are TGTGCCAGCAGCTACCACGGCTACGAGCAGTACTTC.

The CDR3 bases are TGTGCCAGCAGCTTCTCAGGACTAGCGGTTAACAATGAGCAGTTCTTC. Translating it yields CASSFSGLAVNNEQFF. The rearrangement links TRBV5-5 to TRBJ2-1; 10 bases are shared with TRBD2. The CDR3 sequence is 16 residues long. The germline V gene has CDR1 SGHKS and CDR2 YYEKEE (reference sequence). The ends lost 2 bases at V and 5 bases at J; junction bases unmatched: 7.

This clone was seen only once. The V and J genes are TRBV5-6 and TRBJ1-1; 7 nucleotides match TRBD1. Germline CDR1 and CDR2: SGHDT and YYEEEE. J lost 4 bases, V lost 4 bases, and 7 bases had no gene match. The CDR3 is 14 residues long. CDR3 loop: CASSTLRTGTEAFF. The DNA for the CDR3 is TGTGCCAGCAGCACCCTCCGGACAGGCACTGAAGCTTTCTTT.

The CDR3, as DNA: TGTGCCAGCACCCGACAGGGTCAAGGCTACACCTTC. As protein: CASTRQGQGYTF. The V call is TRBV2, the J call TRBJ1-2; 7 positions agree with TRBD1. The length of the CDR3 is 12 residues. V was pared by 7 bases and J by 8 bases, with 7 bases of the junction left unmatched. Looked up from germline, CDR1 is SNHLY and CDR2 is FYNNEI. Filled out from reference TRBV2 and TRBJ1-2, the complete variable domain reads EPEVTQTPSHQVTQMGQEVILRCVPISNHLYFYWYRQILGQKVEFLVSFYNNEISEKSEIFDDQFSVERPDGSNFTLKIRSTKLEDSAMYFCASTRQGQGYTFGSGTRLTVV.

The rearrangement uses TRBV4-2 and TRBJ2-1, with 13 positions matching TRBD2. Germline assignment: CDR1 LGHNA and CDR2 YNFKEQ. The length of the CDR3 is 16 residues. Trimming removed 2 bases from V and 7 bases from J; junction bases left unmatched: 5. In DNA form, the CDR3 reads TGTGCCAGCAGCCAAAGACCGGGACTAGCGGGAAATGAGCAGTTCTTC. This translates into CASSQRPGLAGNEQFF.

The CDR3 DNA sequence: TGTGCCAGCTCACCGCAACAGGGGATTCAGCCCCAGCATTTT. Encoded protein: CASSPQQGIQPQHF. The chain uses TRBV18 and TRBJ1-5; 7 bases agree with TRBD1. Germline V lookup: CDR1 KGHSH, CDR2 LQKENI. J lost 6 bases, V lost 3 bases, and 5 bases had no gene match. The CDR3 has 14 residues.

The CDR3 nucleotides are TGTGCCAGCAGGCGACAGAACTCCTACGAGCAGTACTTC. Translation gives CASRRQNSYEQYF. The V call is TRBV12-3 or TRBV12-4, the J call TRBJ2-7; D perhaps matches TRBD1 (5 bases). The CDR3 spans 13 residues. V gave up 6 bases and J gave up 0 bases, with 9 bases separating them.

The count of this clone is one. V usage is TRBV19 and J usage is TRBJ2-7, with D maybe TRBD2 (5 bases). Germline V gene sequence: CDR1 LNHDA, CDR2 SQIVND (reference sequence). This CDR3 contains 13 residues. V was trimmed by 5 bases and J by 6 bases, leaving 14 bases between them. The chain's CDR3 is CASSAMMGSEQYF. The CDR3 region has the DNA TGTGCCAGTAGTGCCATGATGGGGAGCGAGCAGTACTTC.

This clone was seen only a few times. The V gene is TRBV6-5, the J gene TRBJ1-2, with 7 bases lining up with TRBD1. The CDR3 has 14 residues. With V trimmed by 7 bases and J by 4 bases, 9 bases remained unmatched. Germline V gene lookup returns CDR1 MNHEY and CDR2 SVGAGI. CDR3 loop: CASNKPGQIYGYTF. CDR3 DNA sequence: TGTGCCAGCAATAAGCCGGGACAGATCTATGGCTACACCTTC.

This clone was found once. V and J are TRBV7-3 and TRBJ1-1; TRBD1 might be the D (5 bases). Trimming stripped 2 bases from V and 2 bases from J, with 9 bases between. Germline CDR1 reads SGHTA; CDR2 reads FQGTGA. The CDR3 loop spans 14 amino acids. In nucleotides, the CDR3 is TGTGCCAGCAGCTTACAGGGCGCAAACACTGAAGCTTTCTTT. Protein sequence: CASSLQGANTEAFF.

V gene TRBV28 combines with J gene TRBJ2-1; D is perhaps TRBD1 (6 bases). V lost 6 bases, J lost 10 bases, and 13 bases lay in between. Germline V CDR1 and CDR2: MDHEN, SYDVKM. This CDR3 is 12 amino acids long. The CDR3 nucleotides are TGTGCCAGCAGGGGCTTCGACAGGGAGCAGTTCTTC. Residues: CASRGFDREQFF.

V is TRBV7-3 and J is TRBJ2-1; D is unresolved. V was trimmed by 4 bases and J by 10 bases, leaving 11 bases between them. Germline-derived CDR1 and CDR2 are SGHTA and FQGTGA. CDR3 size: 12 residues. CDR3 sequence (DNA): TGTGCCAGCAGCTCCAGACTTCCAGAGCAGTTCTTC. Protein product: CASSSRLPEQFF.

The rearrangement links TRBV6-5 to TRBJ1-2; 11 bases line up with TRBD1. The CDR3 consists of 13 residues. Germline CDR1 MNHEY, CDR2 SVGAGI. V gave up 8 bases and J gave up 8 bases; unmatched junction bases: 7. CDR3 DNA: TGTGCCAGCGGGGACAGGGGGTCGAGAGGCTACACCTTC. Translating gives CASGDRGSRGYTF.

Of note for this clone: The CDR3 does not end in the conserved phenylalanine or tryptophan, so this is likely a read error. Because the CDR3's place on the DNA is in doubt, the DNA is left out and the CDR3 is given as listed by TCRdb. The CDR3 here is CAISRTGERIGI. The V gene is TRBV10-3, the J gene TRBJ2-7; the table's TRBD1 call for D was not verified on the DNA. The CDR3 numbers 12 amino acids, ends counted. The germline V gene encodes CDR1 ENHRY and CDR2 SYGVKD.

This sequence joins TRBV12-3 or TRBV12-4 and TRBJ1-2; tentatively, D is TRBD1 (5 bases). The CDR3 has 13 residues. V lost 3 bases and J lost 1, with 6 bases in between. The CDR3 sequence is CASSFRVNYGYTF. Here the CDR3 DNA reads TGTGCCAGCAGTTTCAGGGTTAACTATGGCTACACCTTC.

V and J are TRBV28 and TRBJ2-3, with 11 bases matching TRBD1. CDR3 size: 15 residues. V shed 6 bases and J 5 bases; nucleotides not matched to a gene: 7. Per the germline V gene, CDR1 is MDHEN and CDR2 is SYDVKM. Written as DNA, the CDR3 is TGTGCCAGCAGAACCCCCGGGACAGGGGGAGATACGCAGTATTTT. Translation gives CASRTPGTGGDTQYF.

The chain uses TRBV5-4 and TRBJ2-7; 10 bases align to TRBD1. The CDR3 is 14 residues long. V was pared by 4 bases and J by 8 bases, with 9 bases of the junction left unmatched. CDR1 is SGHNT and CDR2 is YYREEE in the germline V gene (reference sequence). CDR3 coding DNA: TGTGCCAGCAGCCCGGGACAGGGGAGACACAAGCAGTACTTC. This gives the protein CASSPGQGRHKQYF.

This clone was recorded only once. J is TRBJ2-7 and V is TRBV5-1, with 9 bases lining up with TRBD1. The germline V gene has CDR1 SGHRS and CDR2 YFSETQ. The trim removed 4 bases at V and 5 bases at J, leaving 10 bases unmatched. The CDR3 contains 15 residues. DNA of the CDR3: TGCGCCAGCAGCCTGCCGGGACAGGGTTCCCACGAGCAGTACTTC. Residues: CASSLPGQGSHEQYF.

To note about this clone: A read error may produce the germline difference seen at one junction end. V and J are TRBV19 and TRBJ2-5; TRBD2 aligns across 11 bases. The CDR3 extends over 13 amino acids. CDR1 LNHDA and CDR2 SQIVND come from the germline V gene (reference sequence). CDR3 region: CTSSGLAGETQYF. Here the CDR3 DNA reads TGTACCAGTAGTGGACTAGCGGGAGAGACCCAGTACTTC.

This clone was seen only a few times. The gene calls are TRBV11-2 and TRBJ1-2; tentative D call: TRBD1 (6 bases). Germline CDR1 and CDR2: SGHAT and FQNNGV. The CDR3 loop spans 13 amino acids. V was clipped by 4 bases and J by 3 bases, with 9 bases between them. The CDR3 DNA reads TGTGCCAGCAGCTCCGGGGGCGACTATGGCTACACCTTC. Protein: CASSSGGDYGYTF.